The source of this T cell receptor (gamma chain) is a study of γδ T cells in repeated Plasmodium falciparum infection. The germline CDR1 and CDR2 sequences are GITISATS and ISYDGTV (reference sequence). The CDR3 runs 14 residues. J lost 0 bases, V lost 1 base, and 3 bases had no gene match. Vgamma9/Vdelta2+ and Vdelta2-negative gammadelta T cells were flow-sorted from PBMC for bulk sequencing. This clone is medium-sized in the sample. The sample carries other DNA sequences with the same CDR3. TCRdb re-processed the multiplex PCR reads using CATT. The table lists over 25,000 gamma-chain clones, under 3% of them singletons.

The chain employs TRGV9 and TRGJ1 or TRGJ2. This clonotype was obtained from a pool of human donors (malaria-infected and uninfected, not separated). The specimen sequenced was gamma-delta T cells from blood. The CDR3 here is CALWEVLNYYKKLF. CDR3 nucleotide sequence: TGTGCCTTGTGGGAGGTTCTGAATTATTATAAGAAACTCTTT.